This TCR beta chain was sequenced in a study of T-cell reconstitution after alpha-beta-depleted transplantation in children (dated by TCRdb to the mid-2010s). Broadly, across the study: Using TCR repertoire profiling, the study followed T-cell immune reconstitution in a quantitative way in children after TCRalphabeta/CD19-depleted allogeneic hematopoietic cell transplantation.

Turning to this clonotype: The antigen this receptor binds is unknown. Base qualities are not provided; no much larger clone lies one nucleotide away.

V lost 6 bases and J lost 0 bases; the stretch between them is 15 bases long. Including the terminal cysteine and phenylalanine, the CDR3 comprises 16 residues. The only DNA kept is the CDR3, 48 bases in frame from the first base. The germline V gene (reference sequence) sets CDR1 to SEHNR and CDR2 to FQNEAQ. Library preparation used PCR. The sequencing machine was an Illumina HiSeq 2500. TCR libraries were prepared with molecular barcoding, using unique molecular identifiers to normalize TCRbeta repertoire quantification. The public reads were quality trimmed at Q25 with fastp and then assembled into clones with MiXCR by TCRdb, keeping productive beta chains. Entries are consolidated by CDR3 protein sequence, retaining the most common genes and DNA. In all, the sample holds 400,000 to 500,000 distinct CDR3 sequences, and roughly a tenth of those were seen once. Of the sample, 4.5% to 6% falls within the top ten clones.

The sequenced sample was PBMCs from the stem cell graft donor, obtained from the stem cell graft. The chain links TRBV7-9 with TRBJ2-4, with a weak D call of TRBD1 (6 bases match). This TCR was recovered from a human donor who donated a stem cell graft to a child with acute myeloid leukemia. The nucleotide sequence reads TGTGCCAGCAGTACCGGACAGAAGCTAGCCAAAAACATTCAGTACTTC. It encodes CASSTGQKLAKNIQYF.